The TCR beta chain under discussion was sequenced for a study of blood T cell repertoires in COVID-19. The method was immunoSEQ multiplex PCR; TCRdb's version includes in-frame clones alone and lacks a portion of them. Found here are about 130,000 clones, around 80% of them singletons; the top ten hold under 14%. The CDR3 is 16 residues long. Looked up from germline, CDR1 is SGHRS and CDR2 is YFSETQ. V lost 4 bases, J lost 0 bases, and 3 bases stayed unmatched. Sequenced material: peripheral blood. The TCR comes from a human donor in a cohort sampled during active COVID-19. The V call is TRBV5-1, the J call TRBJ2-6, with TRBD1 matching over 8 bases. CDR3 protein: CASSTQGASGANVLTF. DNA for the CDR3: TGCGCCAGCAGCACCCAGGGGGCCTCTGGGGCCAACGTCCTGACTTTC.